This record covers a single T cell receptor beta chain. The data belong to a study of blood T cells in healthy people across ages. Per sample, at least 6 micrograms of total RNA were extracted. There are 18 residues in the CDR3. Combining a sample-barcoded 5' primer with a J-beta primer mix, a second PCR ran for roughly 6 to 12 cycles. From the 5' RACE reads, TCRdb called clonotypes with MiXCR, one entry per CDR3 protein. The repertoire has 650,000 to 1,000,000 distinct CDR3 sequences, under 40% of them found once; the top ten carry approximately 13%. Sequencing used blood. The rearrangement joins TRBV21-1 to TRBJ1-5. TRBV21-1 is annotated as a pseudogene. This clonotype was obtained from a man aged 18 to 30 in good health. In nucleotides, the CDR3 is TGTGCCAGCAGACTGAGCGATGTCGGACGGAGGATGGATCAGCCCCAGCATTTT. Translation: CASRLSDVGRRMDQPQHF.